Relative to its sample, the clone carrying this T cell receptor (delta chain) is medium-sized. This sample was taken from a study of gammadelta T cells in human blood. This CDR3 is built from 16 residues. Germline CDR1 reads GEAIGNYY; CDR2 reads EKD. Trimming took 3 bases from V and 0 from J; bases not matched to a gene: 0. TCRdb reprocessed the RT-PCR reads using CATT. Counted here are several hundred delta-chain clones, approximately 35% occurring once; the ten biggest clones make up less than 20%. The J gene is TRDJ3, the V gene TRDV2; 8 bases align to TRDD3. Source material: Vgamma9Vdelta2 gamma-delta T cells from infant blood. This receptor was taken from a human donor. The CDR3 is CACDGIRSWDTRQMFF. As DNA, the CDR3 is TGTGCCTGTGACGGGATACGCTCCTGGGACACCCGACAGATGTTTTTC.